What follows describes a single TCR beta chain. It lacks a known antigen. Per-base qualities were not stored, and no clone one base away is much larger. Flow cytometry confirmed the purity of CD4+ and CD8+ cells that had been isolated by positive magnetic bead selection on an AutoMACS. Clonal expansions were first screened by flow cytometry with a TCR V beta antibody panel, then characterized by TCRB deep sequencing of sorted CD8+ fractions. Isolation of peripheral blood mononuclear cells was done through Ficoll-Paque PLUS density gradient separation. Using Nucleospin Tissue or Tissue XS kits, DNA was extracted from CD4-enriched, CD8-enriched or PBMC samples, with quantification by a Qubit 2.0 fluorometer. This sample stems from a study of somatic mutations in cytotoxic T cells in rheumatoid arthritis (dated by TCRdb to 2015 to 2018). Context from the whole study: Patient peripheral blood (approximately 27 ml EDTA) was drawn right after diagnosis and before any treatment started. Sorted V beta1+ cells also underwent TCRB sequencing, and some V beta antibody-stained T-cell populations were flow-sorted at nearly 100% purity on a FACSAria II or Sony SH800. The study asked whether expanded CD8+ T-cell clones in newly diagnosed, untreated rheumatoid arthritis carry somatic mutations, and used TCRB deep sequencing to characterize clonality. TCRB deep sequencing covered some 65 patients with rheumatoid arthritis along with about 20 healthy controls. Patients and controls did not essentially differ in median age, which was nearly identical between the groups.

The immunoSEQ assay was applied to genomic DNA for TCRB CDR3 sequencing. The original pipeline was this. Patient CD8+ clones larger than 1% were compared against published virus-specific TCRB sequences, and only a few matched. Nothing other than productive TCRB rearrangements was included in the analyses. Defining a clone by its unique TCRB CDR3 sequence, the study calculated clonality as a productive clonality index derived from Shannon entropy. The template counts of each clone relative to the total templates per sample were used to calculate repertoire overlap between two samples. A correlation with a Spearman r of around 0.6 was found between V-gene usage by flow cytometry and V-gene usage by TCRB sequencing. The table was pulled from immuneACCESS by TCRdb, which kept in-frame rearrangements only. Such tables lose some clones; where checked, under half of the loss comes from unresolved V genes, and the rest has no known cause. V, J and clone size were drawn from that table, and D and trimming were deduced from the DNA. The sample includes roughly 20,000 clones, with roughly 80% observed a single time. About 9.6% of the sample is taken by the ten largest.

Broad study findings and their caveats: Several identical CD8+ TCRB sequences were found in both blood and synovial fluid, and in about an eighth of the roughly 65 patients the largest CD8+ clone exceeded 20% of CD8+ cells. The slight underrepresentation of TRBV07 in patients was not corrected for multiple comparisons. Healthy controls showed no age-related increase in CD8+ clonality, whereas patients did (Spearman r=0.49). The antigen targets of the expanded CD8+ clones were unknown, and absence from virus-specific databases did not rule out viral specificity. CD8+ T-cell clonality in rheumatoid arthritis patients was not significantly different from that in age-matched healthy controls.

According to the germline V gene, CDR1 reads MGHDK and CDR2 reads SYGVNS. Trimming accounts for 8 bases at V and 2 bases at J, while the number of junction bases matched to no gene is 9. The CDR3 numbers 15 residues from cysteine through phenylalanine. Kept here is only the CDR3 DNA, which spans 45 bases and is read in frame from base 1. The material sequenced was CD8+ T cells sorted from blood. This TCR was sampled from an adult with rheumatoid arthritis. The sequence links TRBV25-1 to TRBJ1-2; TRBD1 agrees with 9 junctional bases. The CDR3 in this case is CASRDRDEFNYGYTF. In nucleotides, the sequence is TGTGCCAGCCGGGACAGGGATGAGTTCAACTATGGCTACACCTTC.